The clone carrying this T cell receptor (beta chain) was seen repeatedly, ten times or more. Antigen unknown. This entry comes from a study of T cells after yellow fever vaccination. 5'RACE template switching produced TCR cDNA carrying a universal primer site and UMIs. From the 5' RACE reads, TCRdb called clonotypes with MiXCR, one entry per CDR3 protein. The repertoire holds about 310,000 distinct CDR3 sequences, with less than 4.5% as singletons. Study results and limitations: After the booster, 96% of CD4 and 88% of CD8 primary-response clones were re-detected. When the response was secondary, it was weaker but reached its peak faster, day 5 versus 15.

CDR1 is MNHEY and CDR2 is SVGEGT in the germline V gene. V was trimmed by 6 bases and J by 6 bases, leaving 14 bases between them. The CDR3 has 13 residues. The chain employs TRBV6-2 or TRBV6-3 and TRBJ1-1; D is unclear. The sequencing used PBMCs, collected on the day of the yellow fever booster vaccination. This receptor was taken from a man between 18 and 35 years old who received the YFV17D yellow fever vaccine. In nucleotides, the CDR3 is TGTGCCAGCAGCCCCACTCCCGCGGCTGAAGCTTTCTTT. It is translated as CASSPTPAAEAFF.